The 9 T cell receptor beta chains in this list originate from one sample, sequenced in a study of post-analysis software for immune sequencing data. Study-wide findings and caveats: Among roughly five TRBV segments more frequent in patients than controls were TRBV5-6, TRBV5-1 and TRBV20-1.

Unique molecular identifiers were built into the TCR beta cDNA libraries. Using its own MiXCR run on the PCR reads, TCRdb lists one record per CDR3 protein. The repertoire holds around 250,000 distinct CDR3 sequences, less than 40% seen once, with under 5% in the top ten. Their cognate antigens are unknown. The sequenced sample was blood. Receptor source: a girl aged 10-17 years with multiple sclerosis.

This clonotype was seen only a few times. One base away lies a much larger clone, so this may be a sequencing read error. The genes are TRBV5-1 and TRBJ2-3; D uncertain. This CDR3 contains 14 residues. Trimming stripped 3 bases from V and 5 bases from J, with 13 bases between. Germline V lookup: CDR1 SGHRS, CDR2 YFSETQ. In DNA, the CDR3 is TGCGCCAGCAGCTGTTCGGACCTCCTAGATACGCAGTATTTT. Its translation: CASSCSDLLDTQYF.

This clonotype was seen at least ten times. The chain is built from TRBV20-1 and TRBJ1-4; D ambiguous. CDR1 and CDR2 (germline): DFQATT, SNEGSKA (reference sequence). The CDR3 has 11 residues. The DNA of the CDR3 is TGCGTCCAAGCCGCTAATGAAAAACTGTTTTTT. Protein: CVQAANEKLFF.

This clonotype was found a few times. The chain uses TRBV29-1 and TRBJ1-1; no reliable D call. V was shortened by 2 bases and J by 0 bases, with 7 bases between the two germline ends. The CDR3 runs 13 residues. Germline V gene data show CDR1 as SQVTM and CDR2 as ANQGSEA. In nucleotides, the CDR3 is TGCAGCGTTGAAAGGAAGATGAACACTGAAGCTTTCTTT. It yields the protein CSVERKMNTEAFF.

This clonotype was detected ten times or more. This rearrangement joins TRBV24-1 to TRBJ1-5, with D unresolved. CDR3 size: 13 residues. Germline CDR1 KGHDR, CDR2 SFDVKD. Between the trimmed V and J ends, which lost 0 bases and 6 bases, there was a span of 5 bases. CDR3 sequence: CATSDLSGQPQHF. Written as DNA, the CDR3 is TGTGCCACCAGTGATTTGTCCGGTCAGCCCCAGCATTTT.

The V and J genes are TRBV27 and TRBJ2-3; D remains unclear. Trimming took off 6 bases at V and 2 bases at J, with 12 bases between the two ends. This CDR3 is built from 14 residues. CDR1 is MNHEY and CDR2 is SMNVEV in the germline V gene (reference sequence). The CDR3 is CASRPPWPTDTQYF. CDR3 DNA sequence: TGTGCCAGCAGGCCCCCTTGGCCCACAGATACGCAGTATTTT.

This clonotype was observed many times. The V call is TRBV6-6, the J call TRBJ2-5; a weak D match, TRBD1 (6 bases). Germline lookup yields CDR1 MNHNY and CDR2 SVGAGI (reference sequence). The CDR3 runs to 14 residues. V lost 1 base and J lost 5, with 11 bases in between. CDR3 residues: CASSYLQGTETQYF. The CDR3 DNA reads as TGTGCCAGCAGTTACTTACAGGGAACCGAGACCCAGTACTTC.

This clonotype has a count of ten or more. CDR3 nucleotide sequence: TGTGCCAGCAGTTCCTATGGGGGGAGCACTGAAGCTTTCTTT. This translates into CASSSYGGSTEAFF. The J gene is TRBJ1-1, the V gene TRBV12-3 or TRBV12-4, with a weak D call TRBD1 (5 bases). The CDR3 is made up of 14 amino acids. V lost 4 bases, J lost 4 bases, and 13 bases lay in between.

The chain combines TRBV21-1 with TRBJ2-2; the listed D gene, TRBD1, was not tested against the DNA. TRBV21-1 counts as a pseudogene. The CDR3 runs 15 residues. As DNA, the CDR3 is TGTGCCAGCAGCAAAGGCGGGAGAGGGACCGGGGAGCTGTTTTTT. Translating it yields CASSKGGRGTGELFF.

This clonotype has ten or more counts. The gene calls are TRBV20-1 and TRBJ1-5; D call uncertain. This CDR3 has 13 amino acids. V was pared by 2 bases and J by 5 bases, with 10 bases between. Germline loops: CDR1 DFQATT, CDR2 SNEGSKA (reference sequence). CDR3 loop: CSARRSPYQPQHF. CDR3 in DNA: TGCAGTGCTAGACGATCGCCGTATCAGCCCCAGCATTTT.